A single T cell receptor (beta chain) is shown here with its context. The germline V gene has CDR1 SGHVS and CDR2 FQNEAQ. The ends lost 4 bases at V and 5 bases at J; junction bases unmatched: 6. There are 16 residues in the CDR3. The data stem from a study of blood T cell repertoires in COVID-19. Turning to the study itself: COVID-19 samples from acute and convalescent phases originated in the United States, Italy and Spain.

Authors' methods: The authors estimated nucleated cell counts from reference gene primer amplification. TCRdb's table, derived via immunoSEQ multiplex PCR, lists solely in-frame clones and lacks some. The D gene and trimming were derived from the DNA, and the V and J assignments and clone size from that table. The repertoire includes nearly 200,000 clones, approximately 82% of them detected once, and 6.9% sits in the top ten. The rearrangement joins TRBV7-8 to TRBJ2-1, with TRBD2 matching 12 bases. The sample was peripheral blood. The sequence was obtained from a human donor with acute or convalescent COVID-19. The donor label of this sample is uncertain. The CDR3 sequence is CASSSWTSGTNNEQFF. The CDR3 bases are TGTGCCAGCAGCTCGTGGACTAGCGGGACTAACAATGAGCAGTTCTTC.